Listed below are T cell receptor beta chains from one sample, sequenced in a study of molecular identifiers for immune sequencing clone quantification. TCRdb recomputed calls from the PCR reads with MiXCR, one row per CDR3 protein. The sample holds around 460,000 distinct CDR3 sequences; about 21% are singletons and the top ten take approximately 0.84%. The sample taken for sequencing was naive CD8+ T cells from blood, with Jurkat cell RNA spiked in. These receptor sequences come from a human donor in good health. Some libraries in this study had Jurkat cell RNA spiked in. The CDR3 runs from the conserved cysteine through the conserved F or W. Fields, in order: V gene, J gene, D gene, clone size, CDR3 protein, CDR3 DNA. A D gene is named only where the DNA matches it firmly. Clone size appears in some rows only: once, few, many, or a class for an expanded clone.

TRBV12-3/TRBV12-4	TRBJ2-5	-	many	CASSLGGLQETQYF	TGTGCCAGCAGTTTGGGGGGACTCCAGGAGACCCAGTACTTC
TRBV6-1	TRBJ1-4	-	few	CASSEVMGATNEKLFF	TGTGCCAGCAGTGAGGTAATGGGTGCAACTAATGAAAAACTGTTTTTT
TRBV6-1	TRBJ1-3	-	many	CASSEGTHTIYF	TGTGCCAGCAGTGAAGGGACCCACACCATATATTTT
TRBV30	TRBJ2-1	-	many	CAWSVYLNEQFF	TGTGCCTGGAGTGTATATCTAAATGAGCAGTTCTTC
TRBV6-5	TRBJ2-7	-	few	CASSATSSYEQYF	TGTGCCAGCAGCGCTACGAGCTCCTACGAGCAGTACTTC
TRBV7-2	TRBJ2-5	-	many	CASSLAPSPGETQYF	TGTGCCAGCAGCTTAGCCCCTAGTCCCGGGGAGACCCAGTACTTC
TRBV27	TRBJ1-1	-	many	CASSWSVNTEAFF	TGTGCCAGCAGTTGGTCAGTGAACACTGAAGCTTTCTTT
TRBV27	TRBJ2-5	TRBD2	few	CASSFRGEYQETQYF	TGTGCCAGCAGTTTCCGGGGGGAGTACCAAGAGACCCAGTACTTC
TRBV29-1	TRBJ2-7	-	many	CSVVSGSYEQYF	TGCAGCGTTGTGTCCGGTTCCTACGAGCAGTACTTC
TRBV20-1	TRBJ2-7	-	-	CSARSRDHEQYF	TGCAGTGCTAGAAGCCGGGACCACGAGCAGTACTTC
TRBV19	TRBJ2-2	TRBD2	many	CASSILAGPTGELFF	TGTGCCAGTAGTATCCTAGCGGGGCCCACCGGGGAGCTGTTTTTT
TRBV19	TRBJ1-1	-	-	CASSIKVDQEAFF	TGTGCCAGTAGTATTAAGGTTGATCAGGAAGCTTTCTTT
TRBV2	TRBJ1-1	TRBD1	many	CASKAKPGQQSTEAFF	TGTGCCAGCAAAGCGAAACCGGGACAGCAGTCTACTGAAGCTTTCTTT
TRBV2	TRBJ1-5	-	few	CASSSGSANQPQHF	TGTGCCAGCAGCTCGGGGTCAGCTAATCAGCCCCAGCATTTT
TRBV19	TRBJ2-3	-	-	CASWRGDTQYF	TGTGCCAGCTGGCGAGGGGATACGCAGTATTTT
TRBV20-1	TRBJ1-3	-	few	CSARQSVGLTGNTIYF	TGCAGTGCTAGACAATCGGTCGGTTTAACCGGAAACACCATATATTTT
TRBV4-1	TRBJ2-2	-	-	CASRHEPARGSTRELFF	TGCGCCAGCAGGCATGAACCGGCGCGGGGCAGCACCAGGGAGCTGTTTTTT
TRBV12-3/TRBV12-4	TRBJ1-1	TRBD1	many	CASSPGGSYTEAFF	TGTGCCAGCAGTCCAGGGGGCTCCTACACTGAAGCTTTCTTT
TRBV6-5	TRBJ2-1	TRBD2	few	CASSYSRGGAYNEQFF	TGTGCCAGCAGTTACTCTCGCGGGGGGGCCTACAATGAGCAGTTCTTC
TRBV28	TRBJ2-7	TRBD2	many	CASSLWRGMEEQYF	TGTGCCAGCAGTTTATGGCGGGGGATGGAAGAGCAGTACTTC
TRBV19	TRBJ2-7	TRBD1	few	CASSIGGGPYEQYF	TGTGCCAGTAGTATAGGAGGGGGCCCCTACGAGCAGTACTTC
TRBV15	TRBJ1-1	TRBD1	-	CATSGWDRVNTEAFF	TGTGCCACCAGCGGTTGGGACAGGGTAAACACTGAAGCTTTCTTT
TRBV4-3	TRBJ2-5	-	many	CASSQDQSRGQETQYF	TGCGCCAGCAGCCAAGATCAGTCGAGGGGTCAAGAGACCCAGTACTTC
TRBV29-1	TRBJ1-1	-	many	CSVPALGASMNTEAFF	TGCAGCGTTCCCGCTTTGGGGGCGTCCATGAACACTGAAGCTTTCTTT
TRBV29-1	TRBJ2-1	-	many	CSVVPGLSYNEQFF	TGCAGCGTTGTACCAGGGTTATCCTACAATGAGCAGTTCTTC
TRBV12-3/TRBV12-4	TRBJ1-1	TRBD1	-	CASSYDRGRSGYTEAFF	TGTGCCAGCAGTTACGACAGGGGGCGAAGTGGGTACACTGAAGCTTTCTTT
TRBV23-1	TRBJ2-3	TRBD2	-	CASSQRERSDTQYF	TGCGCCAGCAGTCAGCGGGAGAGGTCAGATACGCAGTATTTT
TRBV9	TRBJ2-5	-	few	CASSVDRGIETQYF	TGTGCCAGCAGCGTAGATAGGGGAATCGAGACCCAGTACTTC
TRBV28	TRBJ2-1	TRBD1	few	CASSFWDRGERRNEQFF	TGTGCCAGCAGTTTCTGGGACAGGGGTGAGAGAAGGAATGAGCAGTTCTTC
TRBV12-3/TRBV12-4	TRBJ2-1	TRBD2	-	CASRFSYGARTSGTLMDEQFF	TGTGCCAGCAGATTTTCATACGGGGCGAGGACTAGCGGGACCCTAATGGATGAGCAGTTCTTC
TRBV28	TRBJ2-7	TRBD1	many	CASRTPGTGPYEQYF	TGTGCCAGCAGAACCCCCGGGACAGGGCCATACGAGCAGTACTTC
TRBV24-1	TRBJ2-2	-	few	CATSESRAAGELFF	TGTGCCACCAGTGAGTCCAGGGCGGCCGGGGAGCTGTTTTTT
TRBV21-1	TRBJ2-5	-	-	CASSMGPEIQETQYF	TGTGCCAGCAGTATGGGACCGGAAATTCAAGAGACCCAGTACTTC
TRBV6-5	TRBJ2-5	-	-	CASSYFGETQYF	TGTGCCAGCAGTTACTTCGGAGAGACCCAGTACTTC
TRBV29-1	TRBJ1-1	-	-	CSVEPPANTEAFF	TGCAGCGTTGAACCGCCGGCAAACACTGAAGCTTTCTTT
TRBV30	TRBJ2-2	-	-	CAWSAANTGELFF	TGTGCCTGGAGTGCGGCGAACACCGGGGAGCTGTTTTTT
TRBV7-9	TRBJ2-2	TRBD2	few	CASSLAGLPGELFF	TGTGCCAGCAGCCTAGCGGGGCTGCCCGGGGAGCTGTTTTTT
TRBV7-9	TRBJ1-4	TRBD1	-	CASSSVQGGGNEKLFF	TGTGCCAGCAGCTCCGTCCAGGGGGGAGGTAATGAAAAACTGTTTTTT